This TCR beta chain was sequenced during a study of blood T cell repertoires in COVID-19. Study in general: There were acute and convalescent COVID-19 samples, and they came from the United States, Italy and Spain. PBMCs, B-cell-depleted T cells, or T cells were the source of the cDNA or gDNA that made up the material.

Source study methods: Amplification of reference gene primers was used by the study to estimate nucleated cell counts. Clones were sequenced by immunoSEQ multiplex PCR, and TCRdb holds only the in-frame ones, with some missing. For V, J and clone size, that table is used; D and trimming come from the DNA. The sample yields roughly 40,000 clones, more than 85% seen once. V lost 3 bases and J lost 2; bases outside the gene matches: 11. The V gene's germline CDR1 is LNHDA and CDR2 SQIVND (reference sequence). This CDR3 spans 17 amino acids. This clonotype was obtained from a human donor in a cohort sampled during active COVID-19. Sequencing input: peripheral blood. The rearrangement uses TRBV19 and TRBJ2-7; 9 bases match TRBD2. CDR3 amino acids: CASSIRGGARRAYEQYF. DNA of the CDR3: TGTGCCAGTAGTATTCGCGGGGGGGCCCGCAGGGCCTACGAGCAGTACTTC.